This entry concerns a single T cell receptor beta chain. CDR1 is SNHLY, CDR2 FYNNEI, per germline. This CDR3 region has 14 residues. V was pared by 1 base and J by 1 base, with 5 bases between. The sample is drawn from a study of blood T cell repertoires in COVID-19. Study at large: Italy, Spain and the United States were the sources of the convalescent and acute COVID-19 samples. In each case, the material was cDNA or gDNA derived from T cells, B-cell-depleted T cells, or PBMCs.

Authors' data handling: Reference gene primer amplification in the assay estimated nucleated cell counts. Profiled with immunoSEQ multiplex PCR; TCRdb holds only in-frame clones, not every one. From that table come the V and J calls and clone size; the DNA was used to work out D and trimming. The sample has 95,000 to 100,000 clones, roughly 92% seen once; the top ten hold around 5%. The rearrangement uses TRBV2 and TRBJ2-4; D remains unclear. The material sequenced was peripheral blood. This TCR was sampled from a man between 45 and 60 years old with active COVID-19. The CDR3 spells CASSEDRAKNIQYF. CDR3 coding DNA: TGTGCCAGCAGTGAAGACCGGGCCAAAAACATTCAGTACTTC.